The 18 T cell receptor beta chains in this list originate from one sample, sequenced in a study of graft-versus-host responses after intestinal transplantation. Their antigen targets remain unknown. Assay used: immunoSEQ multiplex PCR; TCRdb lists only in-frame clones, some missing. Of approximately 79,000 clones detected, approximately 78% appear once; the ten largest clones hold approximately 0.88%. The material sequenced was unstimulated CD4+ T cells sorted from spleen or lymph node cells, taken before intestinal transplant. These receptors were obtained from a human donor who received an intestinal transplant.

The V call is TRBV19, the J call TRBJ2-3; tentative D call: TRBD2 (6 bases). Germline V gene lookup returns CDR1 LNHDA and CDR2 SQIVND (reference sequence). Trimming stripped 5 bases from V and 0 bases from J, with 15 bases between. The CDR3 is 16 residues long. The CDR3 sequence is CASSPSGSSSTDTQYF. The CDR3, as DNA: TGTGCCAGTAGTCCAAGCGGGTCTTCTAGCACAGATACGCAGTATTTT.

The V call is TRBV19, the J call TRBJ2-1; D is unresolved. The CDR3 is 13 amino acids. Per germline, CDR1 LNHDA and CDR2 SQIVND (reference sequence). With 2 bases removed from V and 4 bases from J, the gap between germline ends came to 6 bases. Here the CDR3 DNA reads TGTGCCAGTAGTATATTTCAGTACAATGAGCAGTTCTTC. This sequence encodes CASSIFQYNEQFF.

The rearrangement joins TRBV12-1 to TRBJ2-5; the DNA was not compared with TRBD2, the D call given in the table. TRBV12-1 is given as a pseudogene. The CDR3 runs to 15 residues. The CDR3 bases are TGTGCCAGCAGCTTTAAGACTAGCGAGCGAGAGACCCAGTACTTC. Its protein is CASSFKTSERETQYF.

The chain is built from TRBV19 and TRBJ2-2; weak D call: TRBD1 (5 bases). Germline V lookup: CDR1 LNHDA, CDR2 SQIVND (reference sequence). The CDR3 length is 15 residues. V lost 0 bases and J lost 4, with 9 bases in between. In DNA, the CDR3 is TGTGCCAGTAGTATAGACAGGGTGGGCACCGGGGAGCTGTTTTTT. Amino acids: CASSIDRVGTGELFF.

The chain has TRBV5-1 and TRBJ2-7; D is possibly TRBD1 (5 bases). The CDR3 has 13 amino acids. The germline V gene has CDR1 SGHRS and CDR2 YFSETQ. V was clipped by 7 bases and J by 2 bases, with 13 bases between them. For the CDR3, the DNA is TGCGCCAGCGGCAACCAGGGAACCTACGAGCAGTACTTC. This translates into CASGNQGTYEQYF. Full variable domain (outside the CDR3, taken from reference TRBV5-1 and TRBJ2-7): KAGVTQTPRYLIKTRGQQVTLSCSPISGHRSVSWYQQTPGQGLQFLFEYFSETQRNKGNFPGRFSGRQFSNSRSEMNVSTLELGDSALYLCASGNQGTYEQYFGPGTRLTVT.

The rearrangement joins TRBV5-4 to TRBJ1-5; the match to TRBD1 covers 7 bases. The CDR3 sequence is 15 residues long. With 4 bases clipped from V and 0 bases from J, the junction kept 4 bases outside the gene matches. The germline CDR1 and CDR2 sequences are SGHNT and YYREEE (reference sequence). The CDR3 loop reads CASSPGTDSNQPQHF. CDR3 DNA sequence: TGTGCCAGCAGCCCCGGGACAGATAGCAATCAGCCCCAGCATTTT.

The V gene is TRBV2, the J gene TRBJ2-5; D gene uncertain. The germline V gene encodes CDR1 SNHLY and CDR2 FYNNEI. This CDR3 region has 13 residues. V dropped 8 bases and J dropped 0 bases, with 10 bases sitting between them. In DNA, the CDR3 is TGTGCCAGCTCCCAGTACGACCAAGAGACCCAGTACTTC. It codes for CASSQYDQETQYF.

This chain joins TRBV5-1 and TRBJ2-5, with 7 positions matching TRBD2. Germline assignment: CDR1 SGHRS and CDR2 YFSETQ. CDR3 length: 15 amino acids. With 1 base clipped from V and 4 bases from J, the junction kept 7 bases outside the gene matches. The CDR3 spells CASSLSRGGGETQYF. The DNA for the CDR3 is TGCGCCAGCAGCTTGAGTAGAGGCGGGGGAGAGACCCAGTACTTC. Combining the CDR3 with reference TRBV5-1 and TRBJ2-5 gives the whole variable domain KAGVTQTPRYLIKTRGQQVTLSCSPISGHRSVSWYQQTPGQGLQFLFEYFSETQRNKGNFPGRFSGRQFSNSRSEMNVSTLELGDSALYLCASSLSRGGGETQYFGPGTRLLVL.

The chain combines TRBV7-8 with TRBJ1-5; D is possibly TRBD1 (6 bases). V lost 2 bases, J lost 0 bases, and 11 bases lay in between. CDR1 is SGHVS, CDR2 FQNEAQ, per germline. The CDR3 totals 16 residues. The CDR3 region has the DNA TGTGCCAGCAGCTTAAACTACAGGGATAGCAATCAGCCCCAGCATTTT. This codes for CASSLNYRDSNQPQHF. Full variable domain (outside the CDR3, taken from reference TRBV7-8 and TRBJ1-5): GAGVSQSPRYKVAKRGQDVALRCDPISGHVSLFWYQQALGQGPEFLTYFQNEAQLDKSGLPSDRFFAERPEGSVSTLKIQRTQQEDSAVYLCASSLNYRDSNQPQHFGDGTRLSIL.

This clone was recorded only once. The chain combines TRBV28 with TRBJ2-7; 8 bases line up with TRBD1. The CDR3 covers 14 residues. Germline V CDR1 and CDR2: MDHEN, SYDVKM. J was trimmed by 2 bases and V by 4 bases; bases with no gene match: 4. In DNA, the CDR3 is TGTGCCAGCAGTTCACCGGGACAGGCCTACGAGCAGTACTTC. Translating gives CASSSPGQAYEQYF.

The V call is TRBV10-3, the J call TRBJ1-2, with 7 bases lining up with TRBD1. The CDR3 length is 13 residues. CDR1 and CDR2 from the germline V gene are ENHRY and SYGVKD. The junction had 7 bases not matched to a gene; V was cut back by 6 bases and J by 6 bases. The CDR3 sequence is CAISLGTENGYTF. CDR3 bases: TGTGCCATCAGCCTGGGGACAGAGAATGGCTACACCTTC.

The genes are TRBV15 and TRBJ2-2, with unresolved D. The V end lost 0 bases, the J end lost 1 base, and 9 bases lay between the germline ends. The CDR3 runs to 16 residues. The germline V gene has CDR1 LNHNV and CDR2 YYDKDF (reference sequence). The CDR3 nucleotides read TGTGCCACCAGCAGAGAGCTCGTGAGGAACACCGGGGAGCTGTTTTTT. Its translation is CATSRELVRNTGELFF.

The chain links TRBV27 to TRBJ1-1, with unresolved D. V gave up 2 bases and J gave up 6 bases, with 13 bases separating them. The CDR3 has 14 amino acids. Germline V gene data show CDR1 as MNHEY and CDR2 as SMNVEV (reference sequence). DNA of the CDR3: TGTGCCAGCAGTTTAAATCCGGGAATCGCTGAAGCTTTCTTT. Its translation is CASSLNPGIAEAFF.

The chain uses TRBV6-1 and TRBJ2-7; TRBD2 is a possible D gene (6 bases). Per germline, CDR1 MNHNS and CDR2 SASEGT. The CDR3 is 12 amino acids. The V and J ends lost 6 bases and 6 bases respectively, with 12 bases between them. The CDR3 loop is CASRAMGGEQYF. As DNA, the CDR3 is TGTGCCAGCAGGGCTATGGGGGGCGAGCAGTACTTC.

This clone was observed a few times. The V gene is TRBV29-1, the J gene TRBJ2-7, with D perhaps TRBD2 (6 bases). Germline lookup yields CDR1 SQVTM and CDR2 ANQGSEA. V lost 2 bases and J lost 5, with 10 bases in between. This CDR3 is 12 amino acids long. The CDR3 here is CSVETRLDEQYF. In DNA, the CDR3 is TGCAGCGTTGAAACCAGACTAGACGAGCAGTACTTC.

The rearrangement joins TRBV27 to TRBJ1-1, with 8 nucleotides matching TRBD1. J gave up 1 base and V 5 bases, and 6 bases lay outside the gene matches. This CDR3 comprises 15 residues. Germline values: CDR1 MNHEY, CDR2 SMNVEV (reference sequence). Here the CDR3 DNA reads TGTGCCAGCAGTCACCGGGACAGGAAGAACACTGAAGCTTTCTTT. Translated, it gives CASSHRDRKNTEAFF.

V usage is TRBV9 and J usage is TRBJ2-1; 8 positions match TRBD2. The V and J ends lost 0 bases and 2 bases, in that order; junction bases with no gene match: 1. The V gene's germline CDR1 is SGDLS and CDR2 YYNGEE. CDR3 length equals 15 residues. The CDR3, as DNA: TGTGCCAGCAGCGTAGTCGGGAGGGCCTACAATGAGCAGTTCTTC. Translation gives CASSVVGRAYNEQFF.

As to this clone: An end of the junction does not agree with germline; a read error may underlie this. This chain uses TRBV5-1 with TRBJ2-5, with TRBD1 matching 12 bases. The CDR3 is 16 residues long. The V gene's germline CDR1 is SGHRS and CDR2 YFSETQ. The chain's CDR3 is CVSSLGGTGGEETQYF. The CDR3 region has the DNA TGCGTCAGCAGCTTGGGGGGGACAGGGGGCGAAGAGACCCAGTACTTC.